Presented here are 24 T cell receptor beta chains from one specimen sequenced in a study of control samples from healthy donors and cancer patients. The method was immunoSEQ multiplex PCR; TCRdb's version includes in-frame clones alone and lacks a portion of them. The sample contains about 92,000 clones, roughly 82% of which appear only once. The sequenced sample was blood. These receptor sequences come from a woman in her fifties or sixties in good health.

The chain is built from TRBV2 and TRBJ1-1; 9 bases match TRBD1. Germline assignment: CDR1 SNHLY and CDR2 FYNNEI. The ends lost 6 bases at V and 3 bases at J; junction bases unmatched: 5. This CDR3 has 14 amino acids. The CDR3 region is CASRGDRVDTEAFF. In DNA, the CDR3 is TGTGCCAGCAGGGGGGACAGGGTAGACACTGAAGCTTTCTTT.

The rearrangement joins TRBV5-4 to TRBJ1-2, with 9 bases fitting TRBD1. Looked up from germline, CDR1 is SGHNT and CDR2 is YYREEE (reference sequence). The CDR3 runs to 16 residues. Trimming removed 4 bases from V and 4 bases from J; junction bases left unmatched: 11. This chain's CDR3 is CASSRSGTGRVYGYTF. In DNA, the CDR3 is TGTGCCAGCAGCAGATCCGGGACAGGGAGGGTCTATGGCTACACCTTC.

This clone was counted a single time. The chain has TRBV20-1 and TRBJ2-7; 9 bases fit TRBD1. There are 15 residues in the CDR3. Germline V gene lookup returns CDR1 DFQATT and CDR2 SNEGSKA (reference sequence). The V segment lost 3 bases and the J segment 3 bases; nucleotides outside the gene matches: 9. The CDR3 spells CSASPNRGLGYEQYF. The CDR3 region has the DNA TGCAGTGCTAGTCCCAACAGGGGGCTGGGCTACGAGCAGTACTTC.

V and J are TRBV19 and TRBJ2-7; no clear D. The V end lost 1 base, the J end lost 3 bases, and 13 bases lay between the germline ends. This CDR3 region has 15 residues. Germline V gives CDR1 LNHDA, CDR2 SQIVND (reference sequence). This CDR3 is CASSIGSPLYYEQYF. CDR3 nucleotide sequence: TGTGCCAGTAGTATAGGGTCACCGCTTTACTACGAGCAGTACTTC.

V is TRBV28 and J is TRBJ2-2, with 13 bases aligning to TRBD2. CDR1 and CDR2 (germline): MDHEN, SYDVKM. The CDR3 has 20 amino acids. With V trimmed by 7 bases and J by 2 bases, 16 bases remained unmatched. The CDR3: CASIWGGAGGLAGNTGELFF. CDR3 coding DNA: TGTGCCAGCATCTGGGGTGGAGCGGGGGGACTAGCGGGAAACACCGGGGAGCTGTTTTTT.

The V and J genes are TRBV3-1 (or the pseudogene TRBV3-2) and TRBJ1-6, with a tentative D call TRBD1 (6 bases). The germline gives CDR1 LGHDT, CDR2 YNNKEL (reference sequence). The CDR3 is 14 residues long. V lost 7 bases to trimming and J lost 7 bases, with 14 bases between them. CDR3 region: CASTSGTRNSPLHF. The CDR3 bases are TGTGCCAGCACCTCGGGGACACGGAATTCACCCCTCCACTTT.

In its sample, this clone was seen many times. This chain joins TRBV5-1 and TRBJ2-1; D possibly corresponds to TRBD1 (5 bases). V lost 4 bases to trimming and J lost 9 bases, with 17 bases between them. The germline CDR1 and CDR2 sequences are SGHRS and YFSETQ. The CDR3 is 14 residues long. CDR3: CASSRTNRYSEQFF. CDR3 in DNA: TGCGCCAGCAGCAGGACCAACAGGTATAGTGAGCAGTTCTTC.

The V call is TRBV5-6, the J call TRBJ2-5, with D possibly TRBD1 on 7 matching bases. This CDR3 comprises 16 residues. The V end was cut by 1 base, the J end by 1 base, with 14 bases between. CDR1 is SGHDT and CDR2 is YYEEEE in the germline V gene. CDR3 bases: TGTGCCAGCAGCTTGTTGGCAGGGGGGTCCCAAGAGACCCAGTACTTC. Residues: CASSLLAGGSQETQYF.

The chain joins TRBV5-6 to TRBJ1-2, with D unresolved. CDR1 and CDR2 from the germline V gene are SGHDT and YYEEEE. This CDR3 region has 15 residues. The V end was cut by 4 bases, the J end by 2 bases, with 15 bases between. The CDR3 DNA reads as TGTGCCAGCAGCCGTAGGGTTGGTAGCAACTATGGCTACACCTTC. Its protein product is CASSRRVGSNYGYTF.

The chain couples TRBV11-2 to TRBJ2-2; a possible D gene is TRBD1 (6 bases). Trimming left V 1 base short and J 2 bases short, with 11 bases between. CDR3 length: 16 residues. CDR1 SGHAT and CDR2 FQNNGV come from the germline V gene. The CDR3 DNA reads TGTGCCAGCAGCTTAGCCCTGGGGACAAACACCGGGGAGCTGTTTTTT. This encodes CASSLALGTNTGELFF.

The V call is TRBV28, the J call TRBJ1-2; 7 bases are a match to TRBD1. Trimming cost V 6 bases and J 2 bases; bases outside gene matches: 6. Germline CDR1 MDHEN, CDR2 SYDVKM. CDR3 length: 14 amino acids. The CDR3 DNA sequence: TGTGCCAGCAGGCCAGGGGGGAACAACTATGGCTACACCTTC. Its protein is CASRPGGNNYGYTF.

The rearrangement joins TRBV6-1 to TRBJ1-1; the match to TRBD1 covers 8 bases. The J segment lost 4 bases and the V segment lost 0 bases, leaving 4 bases of the junction unmatched. The CDR3 length is 15 residues. Germline-derived CDR1 and CDR2 are MNHNS and SASEGT. The CDR3 loop is CASSEADRVGTEAFF. The DNA of the CDR3 is TGTGCCAGCAGTGAAGCGGACAGGGTTGGCACTGAAGCTTTCTTT.

The chain recombines TRBV4-1 with TRBJ1-1, with D unresolved. The CDR3 is made up of 13 amino acids. The V gene lost 1 base and the J gene lost 1 base, with 4 bases spanning the gap. Germline CDR1 and CDR2: MGHRA and YSYEKL. This CDR3 is CASSQGRNTEAFF. The CDR3 DNA reads TGCGCCAGCAGCCAAGGGAGGAACACTGAAGCTTTCTTT.

The genes are TRBV5-1 and TRBJ2-3; no firm D call. V lost 4 bases and J 0 bases, leaving 6 bases between the germline ends. From germline, CDR1 is SGHRS and CDR2 YFSETQ. This CDR3 is built from 13 residues. Here the CDR3 reads CASSTTSTDTQYF. As DNA, the CDR3 is TGCGCCAGCAGCACCACTAGCACAGATACGCAGTATTTT. The variable domain in full, completed from reference TRBV5-1 and TRBJ2-3, reads KAGVTQTPRYLIKTRGQQVTLSCSPISGHRSVSWYQQTPGQGLQFLFEYFSETQRNKGNFPGRFSGRQFSNSRSEMNVSTLELGDSALYLCASSTTSTDTQYFGPGTRLTVL.

The chain has TRBV6-5 and TRBJ1-3, with TRBD1 as a possible D gene (5 bases). The germline V gene has CDR1 MNHEY and CDR2 SVGAGI. CDR3 length equals 15 residues. The V gene lost 5 bases and the J gene lost 0 bases, with 11 bases spanning the gap. CDR3 DNA: TGTGCCAGCAGTCTGACAGCGCCCTCTGGAAACACCATATATTTT. Residues: CASSLTAPSGNTIYF.

This clone was seen once. The chain has TRBV5-6 and TRBJ2-3; TRBD1 aligns across 7 bases. The CDR3 is 17 residues long. Germline V gene data show CDR1 as SGHDT and CDR2 as YYEEEE. The trim removed 1 base at V and 5 bases at J, leaving 13 bases unmatched. As DNA, the CDR3 is TGTGCCAGCAGCTTGTGGGCAACAGGGGCGCAGGGAGATACGCAGTATTTT. It translates to CASSLWATGAQGDTQYF.

The chain carries TRBV18 and TRBJ2-3, with 7 bases aligning to TRBD1. Looked up from germline, CDR1 is KGHSH and CDR2 is LQKENI. This CDR3 spans 17 amino acids. Trimming at V came to 3 bases and at J to 0 bases, leaving 9 bases not matched to a gene. CDR3 bases: TGTGCCAGCTCACCGCTTGACAGGGCCCCTAGCACAGATACGCAGTATTTT. Translating gives CASSPLDRAPSTDTQYF.

This chain connects TRBV14 to TRBJ1-4, with D unresolved. Germline loops: CDR1 SGHDN, CDR2 FVKESK. The CDR3 has 13 residues. The V gene lost 1 base and the J gene lost 12 bases, with 12 bases spanning the gap. The CDR3 here is CASSQVGPWELFF. The CDR3 bases are TGTGCCAGCAGCCAAGTCGGCCCTTGGGAACTGTTTTTT.

The genes are TRBV6-5 and TRBJ2-3; D gene unclear. This CDR3 has 12 amino acids. Trimming removed 7 bases at V and 0 bases at J, with 5 bases between. Germline values: CDR1 MNHEY, CDR2 SVGAGI. CDR3 coding DNA: TGTGCCAGCACTTCAAGCACAGATACGCAGTATTTT. Translating gives CASTSSTDTQYF.

In DNA form, the CDR3 reads TGTGCCAGCAGCCATATACAACAGGGGGCAGGATCACCCCTCCACTTT. Translated: CASSHIQQGAGSPLHF. The chain joins TRBV3-1 (or the pseudogene TRBV3-2) to TRBJ1-6, with 9 bases aligning to TRBD1. Germline trimming cut 3 bases from V and 10 bases from J; bases unmatched to any gene: 10. From germline, CDR1 is LGHDT and CDR2 YNNKEL (reference sequence). The CDR3 spans 16 residues.

The chain recombines TRBV28 with TRBJ2-1; D remains unclear. The CDR3 is 12 residues long. V shed 3 bases and J shed 8 bases, with 8 bases lying between them. From germline, CDR1 is MDHEN and CDR2 SYDVKM. DNA of the CDR3: TGTGCCAGCAGTTTGCTGGCGTATGAGCAGTTCTTC. It specifies CASSLLAYEQFF. Together with reference TRBV28 and TRBJ2-1, the CDR3 gives the full variable domain: DVKVTQSSRYLVKRTGEKVFLECVQDMDHENMFWYRQDPGLGLRLIYFSYDVKMKEKGDIPEGYSVSREKKERFSLILESASTNQTSMYLCASSLLAYEQFFGPGTRLTVL.

This clone has only one observation. The chain joins TRBV3-1 (or the pseudogene TRBV3-2) to TRBJ2-3; 8 bases match TRBD2. V was clipped by 1 base and J by 8 bases; unmatched bases: 8. CDR1 LGHDT and CDR2 YNNKEL come from the germline V gene (reference sequence). The CDR3 contains 15 residues. The DNA of the CDR3 is TGTGCCAGCAGCCAAGCCGGGACTAGTGGTGGTACGCAGTATTTT. As protein: CASSQAGTSGGTQYF.

This clone was seen only a few times. The chain is built from TRBV7-2 and TRBJ1-1, with a weak D call TRBD1 (6 bases). Germline lookup yields CDR1 SGHTA and CDR2 FQGNSA. V was clipped by 3 bases and J by 0 bases, with 11 bases between them. This CDR3 region has 15 residues. The CDR3 coding sequence is TGTGCCAGCAGCTTCGGGGGGGGCTTGAACACTGAAGCTTTCTTT. Residues: CASSFGGGLNTEAFF.

The sample holds a few counts of this clone. The rearrangement links TRBV3-1 (or the pseudogene TRBV3-2) to TRBJ1-1; tentative D call: TRBD1 (5 bases). CDR3 size: 13 residues. V was cut by 5 bases and J by 9 bases, with 16 bases left in between. Germline CDR1 reads LGHDT; CDR2 reads YNNKEL (reference sequence). The DNA of the CDR3 is TGTGCCAGCAGCTCGCTGGGGACTTCTCAAGCTTTCTTT. Its protein is CASSSLGTSQAFF.